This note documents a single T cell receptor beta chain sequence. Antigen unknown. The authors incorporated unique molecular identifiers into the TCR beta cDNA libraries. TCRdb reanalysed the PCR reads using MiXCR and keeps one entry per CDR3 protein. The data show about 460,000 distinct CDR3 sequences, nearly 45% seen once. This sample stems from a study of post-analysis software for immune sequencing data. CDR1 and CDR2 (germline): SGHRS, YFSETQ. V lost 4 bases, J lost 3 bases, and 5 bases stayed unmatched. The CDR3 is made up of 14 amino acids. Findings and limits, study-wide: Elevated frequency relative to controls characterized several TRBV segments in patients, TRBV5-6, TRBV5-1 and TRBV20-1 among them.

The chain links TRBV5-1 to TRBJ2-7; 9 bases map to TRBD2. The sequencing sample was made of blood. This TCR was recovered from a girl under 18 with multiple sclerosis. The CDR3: CASSEGTSRYEQYF. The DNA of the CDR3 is TGCGCCAGCAGCGAGGGGACTAGCCGCTACGAGCAGTACTTC.